This T cell receptor (beta chain) originates from a study of pediatric ulcerative colitis. Findings and caveats of the study: Acute severe colitis showed lower rectal diversity from clonal expansions.

This table comes from immunoSEQ multiplex PCR, and its TCRdb copy is limited to in-frame clones, with some not included. The sample carries 20,000 to 30,000 clones, more than 65% recorded once. This clone is medium-sized by share. The antigen is unknown. The rectum was sampled with one to two pinch biopsies at colonoscopy. The germline CDR1 and CDR2 sequences are MNHEY and SVGAGI. Trimming removed 8 bases at V and 10 bases at J, with 14 bases between. CDR3 length: 11 residues. The V call is TRBV6-5, the J call TRBJ1-2; D is undetermined. The source is a boy younger than 18 with severe ulcerative colitis. Input material: gut tissue. CDR3 region: CASDDGVHYTF. CDR3 coding DNA: TGTGCCAGCGACGACGGGGTCCACTACACCTTC.